This T cell receptor beta chain was recovered during a study of cytomegalovirus exposure and HLA in healthy donors. The study's findings and limits: Immune exposure data for these donors was limited to CMV serostatus. Earlier analysis looked at TCR beta V segments, and most were productive about 87% or about 30% of the time.

This PCR relied on a set of 60 Vbeta primers and 13 Jbeta primers. Clones were read by immunoSEQ multiplex PCR, and TCRdb kept only the in-frame ones, dropping some. Altogether 100,000 to 150,000 clones are present, 77% being singletons, with the ten largest covering approximately 4.2%. From germline, CDR1 is LNHNV and CDR2 YYDKDF (reference sequence). The J segment lost 15 bases and the V segment lost 8 bases, leaving 11 bases of the junction unmatched. This CDR3 has 12 amino acids. Although they were nominally healthy when sampled, donors likely had unrecorded immune exposures. With respect to this clone: The target antigen is unknown.

Material for sequencing was PBMCs. V usage is TRBV15 and J usage is TRBJ2-1, with 9 bases aligning to TRBD2. The clonotype comes from a male donor in good health and CMV-seropositive. The CDR3 spells CATETAGGCLFF. In DNA, the CDR3 is TGTGCCACCGAGACGGCGGGAGGGTGTCTGTTCTTC.